This T cell receptor (beta chain) was identified during a study of shared clonotypes between healthy human individuals. Study-wide results and limits: Represented genetic and exposure-history diversity was restricted by having few donors.

Method: immunoSEQ multiplex PCR; TCRdb's copy keeps in-frame clones and lacks some. The sample has some 1 million clones; about 75% are singletons. In germline, CDR1 is MNHEY, CDR2 SMNVEV (reference sequence). Trimming left V 2 bases short and J 1 base short, with 8 bases between. The CDR3 length is 15 residues. In regard to this clone: Its antigen is undetermined.

This sequence originates from a man between 18 and 35 years old in good health. The chain carries TRBV27 and TRBJ1-4, with D unclear. The sample taken for sequencing was memory CD4+ T cells sorted from blood. Subset meaning: CD45RA-negative fraction. The CDR3 DNA follows: TGTGCCAGCAGTTTAGTTTTTGGAACTAATGAAAAACTGTTTTTT. It encodes CASSLVFGTNEKLFF.